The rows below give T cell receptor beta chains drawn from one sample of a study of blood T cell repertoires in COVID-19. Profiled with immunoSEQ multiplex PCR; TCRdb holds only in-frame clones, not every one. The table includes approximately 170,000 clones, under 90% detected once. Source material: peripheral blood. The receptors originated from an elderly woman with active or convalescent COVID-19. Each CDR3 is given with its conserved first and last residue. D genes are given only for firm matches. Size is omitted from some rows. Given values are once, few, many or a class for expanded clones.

TGTGCCAGTAGTATTGAGGTCCGTCGGGGCTACACCTTC	CASSIEVRRGYTF	few	.	TRBV19	TRBJ1-2
TGTGCCAGCGCCACGGCAGGGGTTGTCTACGAGCAGTACTTC	CASATAGVVYEQYF	.	.	TRBV27	TRBJ2-7
TGTGCCAGCAGTGAAGCGGGGACATATTTTTGGGAGCAGTACTTC	CASSEAGTYFWEQYF	.	.	TRBV6-1	TRBJ2-7
TGTGCCAGCAGCTCTACCTACGAGCAGTACTTC	CASSSTYEQYF	.	.	TRBV12-3/TRBV12-4	TRBJ2-7
TGTGCCAGCAGTCCGGGGAGGGGTCCCCACACTGAAGCTTTCTTT	CASSPGRGPHTEAFF	.	.	TRBV6-5	TRBJ1-1
TGTGCCAGCAGCTACAACCTACTGCGGGGGAGTGAGCAGTACTTC	CASSYNLLRGSEQYF	.	TRBD2	TRBV7-8	TRBJ2-7
TGCGCCAGCAGCCGGGAGCCTGGTGGACAGGGGAATGAAAAACTGTTTTTT	CASSREPGGQGNEKLFF	.	TRBD1	TRBV5-1	TRBJ1-4
TGTGCCAGCAGCCAGGGACAGGGAGGAGAGACCCAGTACTTC	CASSQGQGGETQYF	.	TRBD1	TRBV5-6	TRBJ2-5
TGCGCCAGCACCCGGACAGTGAATGAGCAGTTCTTC	CASTRTVNEQFF	few	.	TRBV10-2	TRBJ2-1
TGTGCCAGCAGTATGCGCCGTGAGGGTAGCAATCAGCCCCAGCATTTT	CASSMRREGSNQPQHF	.	.	TRBV27	TRBJ1-5
TGTGCCAGCGGTAGCGGGGGGCGCTCCTACAATGAGCAGTTCTTC	CASGSGGRSYNEQFF	.	TRBD2	TRBV27	TRBJ2-1
TGCGCCAGCAGACAAACTCCCGGGACAGGAAATGAAAAACTGTTTTTT	CASRQTPGTGNEKLFF	.	TRBD1	TRBV5-1	TRBJ1-4
TGTGCCAGCAGCTTAGTCCAGGGAGGCGGCTACACCTTC	CASSLVQGGGYTF	.	.	TRBV7-8	TRBJ1-2
TGTGCCAGCAGCCATATCAGGATTGAAGAGACCCAGTACTTC	CASSHIRIEETQYF	many	.	TRBV3-1/TRBV3-2	TRBJ2-5
TGCGCCAGCAGCTTGGCGACAGGGCCCTACGAGCAGTACTTC	CASSLATGPYEQYF	few	TRBD1	TRBV5-1	TRBJ2-7
TGTGCCAGCAGTACGAGGGAAAAACTGTTTTTT	CASSTREKLFF	.	.	TRBV2	TRBJ1-4
TGTGCCAGCAGCTCAAAGGAGGGATACCAAGAGACCCAGTACTTC	CASSSKEGYQETQYF	.	.	TRBV5-4	TRBJ2-5
TGCGCCAGCAGCGGGGACACGACCTACGAGCAGTACTTC	CASSGDTTYEQYF	.	.	TRBV5-1	TRBJ2-7
TGTGCCAGCAGTCAGGAGGTACAGGGGGGATTCCATTTT	CASSQEVQGGFHF	few	TRBD1	TRBV2	TRBJ1-3
TGTGCCAGCTCACCACTGACAGGGTTTGATTCGAGTTCTGGGGCCAACGTCCTGACTTTC	CASSPLTGFDSSSGANVLTF	.	TRBD1	TRBV18	TRBJ2-6
TGTGCCAGCAGTCCACCGGGACAGCACTACGAGCAGTACTTC	CASSPPGQHYEQYF	few	TRBD1	TRBV28	TRBJ2-7
TGTGCCAGCATTAGACAGACAACTAATGAAAAACTGTTTTTT	CASIRQTTNEKLFF	.	.	TRBV2	TRBJ1-4
TGTGCCAGCAGCCGTTGGACTAGCGGCGAGACCCAGTACTTC	CASSRWTSGETQYF	.	TRBD2	TRBV5-4	TRBJ2-5
TGTGCCACTACAGGGGATGGTAATGAAAAACTGTTTTTT	CATTGDGNEKLFF	.	TRBD1	TRBV10-3	TRBJ1-4
TGTGCCAGCTCACCGAGGACGGGGAGGTCTAACTATGGCTACACCTTC	CASSPRTGRSNYGYTF	few	.	TRBV18	TRBJ1-2
TGTGCCAGCCGGCGGGACAGGGATTCACCCCTCCACTTT	CASRRDRDSPLHF	.	TRBD1	TRBV6-5	TRBJ1-6
TGCGCCAGCAGCTTGCGGCAGGGGGATAATTCACCCCTCCACTTT	CASSLRQGDNSPLHF	.	TRBD1	TRBV5-1	TRBJ1-6
TGCGCCAGCAGCTTGGTCTTCGGCCGGGAGGGGGCCCAGTACTTC	CASSLVFGREGAQYF	.	TRBD2	TRBV5-1	TRBJ2-5
TGCGCCAGCACGACACAGGGGGCTGGGGCCAACGTCCTGACTTTC	CASTTQGAGANVLTF	.	TRBD1	TRBV5-1	TRBJ2-6
TGCGCCAGCAGCTCGTCAGGCTCTGGAAACACCATATATTTT	CASSSSGSGNTIYF	.	.	TRBV5-1	TRBJ1-3
TGTGCCAGCAGTTACTCGATTGCGGCGGGGGCTCCGAACACCGGGGAGCTGTTTTTT	CASSYSIAAGAPNTGELFF	.	.	TRBV6-2/TRBV6-3	TRBJ2-2
TGTGCCAGTAGTAGTAACCGGGACAGGGGGTGGTACGGGGAGCTGTTTTTT	CASSSNRDRGWYGELFF	few	TRBD1	TRBV19	TRBJ2-2
TGCGCCAGCAGGACTGGACAGGGGGCCTACGAGCAGTACTTC	CASRTGQGAYEQYF	few	TRBD1	TRBV10-1	TRBJ2-7
TGTGCCAGCAGTGTAAACCTGGGGCGAGAGCAGTACTTC	CASSVNLGREQYF	.	.	TRBV2	TRBJ2-7
TGCGCCAGCAGCTTAGGCGGGAGTACTTCCTACGAGCAGTACTTC	CASSLGGSTSYEQYF	.	TRBD2	TRBV5-1	TRBJ2-7
TGTGCCTGGAGTTTAGGGACAGTGAACACTGAAGCTTTCTTT	CAWSLGTVNTEAFF	once	TRBD1	TRBV30	TRBJ1-1
TGTGCCATCAGTGATATGAGGGAAACTGAAGCTTTCTTT	CAISDMRETEAFF	.	.	TRBV10-3	TRBJ1-1
TGTGCCAGCAGCCTGACTAGCGGGCATTACAATGAGCAGTTCTTC	CASSLTSGHYNEQFF	few	TRBD2	TRBV6-5	TRBJ2-1
TGTGCCAGCAGTAATCAGTATCACCAGCCCCAGCATTTT	CASSNQYHQPQHF	.	.	TRBV6-5	TRBJ1-5
TGCGCCAGCAGCGCTGTTGGGGGGTCTGGGCAGCCCCAGCATTTT	CASSAVGGSGQPQHF	.	.	TRBV5-1	TRBJ1-5
TGTGCCAGCAGGGCCCAGAGACTAGGGGCGGGCTATGAGCAGTTCTTC	CASRAQRLGAGYEQFF	.	.	TRBV28	TRBJ2-1
TGTGCCAGCAGTTACTTCCAGGGCACTGAAGCTTTCTTT	CASSYFQGTEAFF	.	.	TRBV6-5	TRBJ1-1
TGTGCCAGCAGCCAGCCCGGGACACTCTATGGCTACACCTTC	CASSQPGTLYGYTF	.	.	TRBV3-1/TRBV3-2	TRBJ1-2